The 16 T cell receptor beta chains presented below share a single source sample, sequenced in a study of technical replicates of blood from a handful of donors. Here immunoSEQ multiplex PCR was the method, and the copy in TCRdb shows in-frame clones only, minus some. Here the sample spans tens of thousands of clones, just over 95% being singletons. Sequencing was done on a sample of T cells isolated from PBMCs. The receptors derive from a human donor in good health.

The CDR3 DNA follows: TGTGCCATCAGTGAGGTCAGGAGGAGGGCCCCAGGGAACACCGGGGAGCTGTTTTTT. It encodes CAISEVRRRAPGNTGELFF. The chain is built from TRBV10-3 and TRBJ2-2, with D perhaps matching TRBD2 (6 bases). Germline-derived CDR1 and CDR2 are ENHRY and SYGVKD. The CDR3 spans 19 residues. Trimming removed 2 bases at V and 1 base at J, with 20 bases between.

The chain's CDR3 is CASSPDTDRGYEQYF. CDR3 DNA sequence: TGCGCCAGCAGCCCCGACACGGACAGGGGCTACGAGCAGTACTTC. This chain connects TRBV5-1 to TRBJ2-7; 9 bases match TRBD1. CDR3 length: 15 residues. Trimming removed 4 bases from V and 3 bases from J; junction bases left unmatched: 8. Germline CDR1 reads SGHRS; CDR2 reads YFSETQ.

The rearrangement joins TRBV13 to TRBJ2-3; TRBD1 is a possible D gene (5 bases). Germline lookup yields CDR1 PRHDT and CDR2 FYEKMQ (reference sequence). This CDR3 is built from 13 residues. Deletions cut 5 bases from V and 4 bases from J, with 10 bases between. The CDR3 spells CASSPKGADTQYF. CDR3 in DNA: TGTGCCAGCAGCCCGAAAGGGGCAGATACGCAGTATTTT.

CDR3 coding DNA: TGTGCCAGCAGCTACTACCCGGGACAGGTAGCCGGGGAGCTGTTTTTT. It codes for CASSYYPGQVAGELFF. The chain carries TRBV7-3 and TRBJ2-2; 8 bases align to TRBD1. V gave up 4 bases and J gave up 6 bases; unmatched junction bases: 10. This CDR3 spans 16 amino acids. Germline assignment: CDR1 SGHTA and CDR2 FQGTGA.

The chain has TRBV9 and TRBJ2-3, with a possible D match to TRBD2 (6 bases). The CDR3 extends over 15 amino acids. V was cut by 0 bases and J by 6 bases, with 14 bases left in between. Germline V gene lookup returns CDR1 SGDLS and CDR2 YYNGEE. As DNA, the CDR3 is TGTGCCAGCAGCGTAGTAGTCGGGAGTAGGGATACGCAGTATTTT. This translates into CASSVVVGSRDTQYF.

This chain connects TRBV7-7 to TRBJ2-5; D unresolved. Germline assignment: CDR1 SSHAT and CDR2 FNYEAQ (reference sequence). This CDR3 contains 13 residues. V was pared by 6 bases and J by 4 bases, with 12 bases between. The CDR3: CASSPRRLETQYF. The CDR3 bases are TGTGCCAGCAGTCCCCGCCGGTTAGAGACCCAGTACTTC. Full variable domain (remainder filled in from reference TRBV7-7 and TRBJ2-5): GAGVSQSPRYKVTKRGQDVTLRCDPISSHATLYWYQQALGQGPEFLTYFNYEAQPDKSGLPSDRFSAERPEGSISTLTIQRTEQRDSAMYRCASSPRRLETQYFGPGTRLLVL.

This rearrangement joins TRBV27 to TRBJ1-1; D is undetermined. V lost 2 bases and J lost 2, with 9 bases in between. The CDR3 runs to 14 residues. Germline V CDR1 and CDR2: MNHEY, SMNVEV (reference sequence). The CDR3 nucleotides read TGTGCCAGCAGTTTACGCAGGCCCAACACTGAAGCTTTCTTT. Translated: CASSLRRPNTEAFF.

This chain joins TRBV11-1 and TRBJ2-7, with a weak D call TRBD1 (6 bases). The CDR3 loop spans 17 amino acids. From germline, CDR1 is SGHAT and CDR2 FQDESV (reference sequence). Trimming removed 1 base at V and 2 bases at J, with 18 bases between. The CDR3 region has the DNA TGTGCCAGCAGCTTAGGGGACATAGCCGCAGGCACCTACGAGCAGTACTTC. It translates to CASSLGDIAAGTYEQYF.

The CDR3 loop reads CASSIRTGAGELFF. DNA of the CDR3: TGTGCCAGTAGTATTAGAACAGGGGCCGGGGAGCTGTTTTTT. This chain connects TRBV19 to TRBJ2-2; 7 bases are shared with TRBD1. The CDR3 runs to 14 residues. V dropped 3 bases and J dropped 6; count of bases not matched to a gene: 4. Germline loops: CDR1 LNHDA, CDR2 SQIVND (reference sequence). Together with reference TRBV19 and TRBJ2-2, the CDR3 gives the full variable domain: DGGITQSPKYLFRKEGQNVTLSCEQNLNHDAMYWYRQDPGQGLRLIYYSQIVNDFQKGDIAEGYSVSREKKESFPLTVTSAQKNPTAFYLCASSIRTGAGELFFGEGSRLTVL.

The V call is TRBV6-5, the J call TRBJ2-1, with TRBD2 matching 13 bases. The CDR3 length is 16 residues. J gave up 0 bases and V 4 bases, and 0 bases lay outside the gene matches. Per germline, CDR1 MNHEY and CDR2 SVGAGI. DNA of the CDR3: TGTGCCAGCAGTTGGACTAGCGGGAGCTCCTACAATGAGCAGTTCTTC. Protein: CASSWTSGSSYNEQFF.

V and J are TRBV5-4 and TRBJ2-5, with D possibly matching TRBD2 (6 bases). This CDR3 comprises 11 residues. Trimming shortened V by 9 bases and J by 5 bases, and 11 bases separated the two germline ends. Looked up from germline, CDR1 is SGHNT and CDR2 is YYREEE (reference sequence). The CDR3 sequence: CATKGRETQYF. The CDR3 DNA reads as TGTGCCACCAAAGGGAGGGAGACCCAGTACTTC.

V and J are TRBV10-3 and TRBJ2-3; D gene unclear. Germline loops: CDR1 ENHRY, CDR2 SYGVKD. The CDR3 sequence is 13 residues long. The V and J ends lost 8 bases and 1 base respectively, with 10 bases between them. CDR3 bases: TGTGCCATCTCCCAGGTAGGCACAGATACGCAGTATTTT. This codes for CAISQVGTDTQYF.

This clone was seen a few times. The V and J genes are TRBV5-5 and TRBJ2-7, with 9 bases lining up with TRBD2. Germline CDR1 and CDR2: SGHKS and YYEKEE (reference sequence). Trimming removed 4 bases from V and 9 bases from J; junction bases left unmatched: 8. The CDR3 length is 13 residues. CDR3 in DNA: TGTGCCAGCAGCCCGGGACTAGCCGGCGGGCAGTACTTC. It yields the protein CASSPGLAGGQYF.

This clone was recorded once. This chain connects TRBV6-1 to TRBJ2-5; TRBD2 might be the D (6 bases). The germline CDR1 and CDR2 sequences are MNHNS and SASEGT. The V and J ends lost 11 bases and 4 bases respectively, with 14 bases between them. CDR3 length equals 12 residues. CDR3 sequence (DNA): TGTGCCCCTTCGGGAGAGGGAGAGACCCAGTACTTC. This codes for CAPSGEGETQYF.

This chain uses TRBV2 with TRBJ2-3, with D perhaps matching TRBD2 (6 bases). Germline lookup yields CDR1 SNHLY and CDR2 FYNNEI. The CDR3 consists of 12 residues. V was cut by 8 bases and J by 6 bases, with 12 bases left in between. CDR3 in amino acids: CASVGGTDTQYF. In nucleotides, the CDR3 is TGTGCCAGCGTCGGGGGAACGGATACGCAGTATTTT.

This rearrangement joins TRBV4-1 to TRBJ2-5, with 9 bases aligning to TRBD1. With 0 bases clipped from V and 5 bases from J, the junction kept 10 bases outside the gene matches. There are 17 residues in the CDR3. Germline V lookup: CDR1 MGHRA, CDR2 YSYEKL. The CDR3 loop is CASSQEGDRGYRETQYF. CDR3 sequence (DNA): TGCGCCAGCAGCCAAGAAGGAGACAGGGGGTATAGGGAGACCCAGTACTTC.